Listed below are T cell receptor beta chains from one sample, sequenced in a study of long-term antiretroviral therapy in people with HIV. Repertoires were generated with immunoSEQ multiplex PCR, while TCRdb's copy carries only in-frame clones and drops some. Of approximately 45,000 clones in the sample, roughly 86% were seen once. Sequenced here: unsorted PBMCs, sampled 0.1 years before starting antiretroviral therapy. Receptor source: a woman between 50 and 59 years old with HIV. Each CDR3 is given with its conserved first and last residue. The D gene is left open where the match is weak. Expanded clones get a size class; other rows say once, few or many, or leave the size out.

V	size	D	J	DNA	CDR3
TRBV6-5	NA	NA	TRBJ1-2	TGTGCCAGCAGTCCGGGATACTATGGCTACACCTTC	CASSPGYYGYTF
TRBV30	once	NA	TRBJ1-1	TGTGCCTGGAGCGGTTTAGGGAAGGGGACTGAAGCTTTCTTT	CAWSGLGKGTEAFF
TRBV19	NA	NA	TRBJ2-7	TGTGCCAGTAGCCTCGGGACCTACGAGCAGTACTTC	CASSLGTYEQYF
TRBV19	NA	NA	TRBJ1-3	TGTGCCAGTAGCGGCTGGGACGGCTACTCTGGAAACACCATATATTTT	CASSGWDGYSGNTIYF
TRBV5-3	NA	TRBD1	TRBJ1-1	TGTGCCAGAAGCCCGGGACAGAGGGAGAACACTGAAGCTTTCTTT	CARSPGQRENTEAFF
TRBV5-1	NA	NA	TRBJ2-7	TGCGCCAGCAGGCAACAGGCCACCCGGAGCTACGAGCAGTACTTC	CASRQQATRSYEQYF
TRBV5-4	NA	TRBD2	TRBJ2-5	TGTGCCAGCAGCTTGCGGGGGGGCGGGCTTGAGGCCCAGTACTTC	CASSLRGGGLEAQYF
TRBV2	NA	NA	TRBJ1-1	TGTGCCAGTAGATATGGGAACACTGAAGCTTTCTTT	CASRYGNTEAFF
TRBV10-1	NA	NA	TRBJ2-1	TGCGCCAGCAGTGTAGGCCTAAGCTCCTACAATGAGCAGTTCTTC	CASSVGLSSYNEQFF
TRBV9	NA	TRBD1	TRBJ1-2	TGTGCCAGCAGCAGTAGACAGGGCTATTATGGCTACACCTTC	CASSSRQGYYGYTF
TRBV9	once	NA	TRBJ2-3	TGTGCCAGCAGCGTATGGGCGACATCTTTTACTAGCACAGATACGCAGTATTTT	CASSVWATSFTSTDTQYF
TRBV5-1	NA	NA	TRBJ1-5	TGCGCCAGCAGTATAGGGGCTGATCAGCCCCAGCATTTT	CASSIGADQPQHF
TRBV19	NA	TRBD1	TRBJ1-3	TGTGCCAGTAGTCAAAGGGACAGGGGCGCTGGAAACACCATATATTTT	CASSQRDRGAGNTIYF
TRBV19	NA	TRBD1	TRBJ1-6	TGTGCCAGTAGTATGGAAGGGACAGCCCTGGCGCCCCTCCACTTT	CASSMEGTALAPLHF
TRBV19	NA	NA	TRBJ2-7	TGTGCCAGTACCCCCCCGGGACGTGTGGAGCAGTACTTC	CASTPPGRVEQYF